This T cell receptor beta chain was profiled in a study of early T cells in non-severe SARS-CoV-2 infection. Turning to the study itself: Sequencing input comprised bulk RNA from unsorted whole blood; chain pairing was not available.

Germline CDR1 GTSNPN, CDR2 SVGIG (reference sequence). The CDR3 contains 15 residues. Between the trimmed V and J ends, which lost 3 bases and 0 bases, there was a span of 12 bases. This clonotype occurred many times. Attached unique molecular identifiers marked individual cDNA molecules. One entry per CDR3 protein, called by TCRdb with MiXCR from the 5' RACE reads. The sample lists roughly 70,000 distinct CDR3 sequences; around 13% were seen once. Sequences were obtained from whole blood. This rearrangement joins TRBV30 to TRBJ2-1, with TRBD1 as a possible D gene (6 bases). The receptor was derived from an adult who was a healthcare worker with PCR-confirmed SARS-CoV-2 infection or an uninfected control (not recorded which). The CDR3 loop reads CAWRPGQSSYNEQFF. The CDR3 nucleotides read TGTGCCTGGAGACCGGGACAAAGCTCCTACAATGAGCAGTTCTTC.